The clone carrying this T cell receptor (beta chain) was picked up many times. Antigen: not known. From germline, CDR1 is MNHEY and CDR2 SVGEGT. The CDR3 covers 15 residues. V dropped 6 bases and J dropped 4; count of bases not matched to a gene: 11. The data were obtained in a study of T-cell reconstitution after alpha-beta-depleted transplantation in children. General study results and limits: About two months after transplant, alpha-beta T cells reportedly came from several hundred expanded graft clones. From newly produced T cells came most of the T-cell counts and diversity one year after transplant.

Molecular barcoding with unique molecular identifiers was used for the TCRbeta library. TCRdb recomputed calls from the PCR reads with MiXCR, one row per CDR3 protein. The table includes a few hundred thousand distinct CDR3 sequences, over 9% detected once. Source: PBMCs, taken before TCRalphabeta/CD19-depleted stem cell transplant. The rearrangement links TRBV6-2 or TRBV6-3 to TRBJ1-1; 7 nucleotides agree with TRBD1. The source is a boy under two years old with acute myeloid leukemia, due to receive a stem cell transplant. In DNA form, the CDR3 reads TGTGCCAGCAGACGAGCCGGGACAGTGACCACTGAAGCTTTCTTT. Translating gives CASRRAGTVTTEAFF.